This T cell receptor (beta chain) was documented in a study of cytomegalovirus exposure and HLA in healthy donors. Broader study findings: Available immune exposure information covered CMV serostatus only.

The study sampled nominally healthy donors, though unrecorded immune exposures were likely. Notes on this clone: Its antigen is currently unknown.

The CDR3 is 13 amino acids. Germline trimming cut 2 bases from V and 7 bases from J; bases unmatched to any gene: 4. CDR1 is MNHNS and CDR2 is SASEGT in the germline V gene. PCR amplification relied on 60 Vbeta primers (plus 13 Jbeta primers). Profiled with immunoSEQ multiplex PCR; TCRdb holds only in-frame clones, not every one. The data show around 200,000 clones, with approximately 79% seen just once and 1.8% held by the top ten. Material for sequencing was PBMCs. This chain uses TRBV6-1 with TRBJ1-1; 7 bases are a match to TRBD1. The sequence came from a male donor in good health and CMV-seronegative. This CDR3 is CASSEQGVGEAFF. DNA of the CDR3: TGTGCCAGCAGTGAACAGGGGGTAGGTGAAGCTTTCTTT.